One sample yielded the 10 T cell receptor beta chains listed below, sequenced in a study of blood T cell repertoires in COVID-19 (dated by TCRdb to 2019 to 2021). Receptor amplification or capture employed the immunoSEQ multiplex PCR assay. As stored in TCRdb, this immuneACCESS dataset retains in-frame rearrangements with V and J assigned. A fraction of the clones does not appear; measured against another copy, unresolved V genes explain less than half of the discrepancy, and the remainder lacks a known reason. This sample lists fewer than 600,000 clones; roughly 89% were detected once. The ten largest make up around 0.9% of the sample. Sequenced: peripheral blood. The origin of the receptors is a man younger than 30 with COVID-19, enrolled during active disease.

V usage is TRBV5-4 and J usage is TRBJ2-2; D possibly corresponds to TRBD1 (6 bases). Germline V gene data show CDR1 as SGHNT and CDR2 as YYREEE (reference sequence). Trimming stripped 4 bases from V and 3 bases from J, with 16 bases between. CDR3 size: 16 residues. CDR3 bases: TGTGCCAGCAGCCCACTGGCAGGGGCGGACACCGGGGAGCTGTTTTTT. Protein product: CASSPLAGADTGELFF.

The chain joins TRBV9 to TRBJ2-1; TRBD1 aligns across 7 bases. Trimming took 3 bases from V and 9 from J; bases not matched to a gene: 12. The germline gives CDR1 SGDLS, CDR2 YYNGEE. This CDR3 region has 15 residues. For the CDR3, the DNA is TGTGCCAGCAGCGCTTCGTCAGGGGGAATTGGTGAGCAGTTCTTC. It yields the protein CASSASSGGIGEQFF.

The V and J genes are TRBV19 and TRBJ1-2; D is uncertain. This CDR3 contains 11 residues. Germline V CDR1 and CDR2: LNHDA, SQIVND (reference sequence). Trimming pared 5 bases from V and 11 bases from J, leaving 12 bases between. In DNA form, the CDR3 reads TGTGCCAGTAGTGGTTTTACAGAATACACCTTC. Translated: CASSGFTEYTF.

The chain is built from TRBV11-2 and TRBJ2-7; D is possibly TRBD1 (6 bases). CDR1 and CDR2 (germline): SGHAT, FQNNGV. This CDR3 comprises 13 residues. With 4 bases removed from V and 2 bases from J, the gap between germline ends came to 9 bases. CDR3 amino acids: CASSSDRTYEQYF. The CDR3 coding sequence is TGTGCCAGCAGCTCAGACAGGACCTACGAGCAGTACTTC.

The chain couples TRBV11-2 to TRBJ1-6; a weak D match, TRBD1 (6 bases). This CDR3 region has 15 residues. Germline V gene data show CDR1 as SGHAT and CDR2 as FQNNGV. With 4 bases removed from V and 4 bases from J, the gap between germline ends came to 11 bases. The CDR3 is CASSSNTGYNSPLHF. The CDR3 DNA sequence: TGTGCCAGCAGCTCAAACACAGGGTATAATTCACCCCTCCACTTT.

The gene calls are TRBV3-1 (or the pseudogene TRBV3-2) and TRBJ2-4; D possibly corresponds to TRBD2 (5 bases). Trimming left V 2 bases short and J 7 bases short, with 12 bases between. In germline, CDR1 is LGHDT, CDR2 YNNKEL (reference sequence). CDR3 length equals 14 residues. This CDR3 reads CASSQFSSRNIQYF. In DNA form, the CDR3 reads TGTGCCAGCAGCCAATTTTCTAGCAGGAACATTCAGTACTTC.

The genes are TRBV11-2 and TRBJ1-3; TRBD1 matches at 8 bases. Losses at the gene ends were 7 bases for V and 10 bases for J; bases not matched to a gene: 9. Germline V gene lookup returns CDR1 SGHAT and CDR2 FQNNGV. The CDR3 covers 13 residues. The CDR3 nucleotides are TGTGCCAGCACCTCTGGCAGGGACAGGACCATATATTTT. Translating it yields CASTSGRDRTIYF.

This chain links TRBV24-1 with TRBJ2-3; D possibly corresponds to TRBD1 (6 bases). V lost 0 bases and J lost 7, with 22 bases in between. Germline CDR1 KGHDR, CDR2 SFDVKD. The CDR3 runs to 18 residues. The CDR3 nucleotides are TGTGCCACCAGTGATTTGTCGCTGGGAACAGGGCAGACGAATACGCAGTATTTT. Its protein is CATSDLSLGTGQTNTQYF.

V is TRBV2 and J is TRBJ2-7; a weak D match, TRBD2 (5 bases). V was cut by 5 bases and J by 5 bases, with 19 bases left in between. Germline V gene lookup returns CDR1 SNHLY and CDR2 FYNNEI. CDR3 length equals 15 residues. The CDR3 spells CASSRPSGGIDEQYF. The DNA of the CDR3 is TGTGCCAGCAGTCGTCCTTCCGGAGGTATTGACGAGCAGTACTTC.

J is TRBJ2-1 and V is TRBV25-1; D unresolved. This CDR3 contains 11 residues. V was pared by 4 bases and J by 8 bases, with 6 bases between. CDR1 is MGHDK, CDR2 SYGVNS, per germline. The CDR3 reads CASSAIDEQFF. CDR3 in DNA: TGTGCCAGCAGTGCGATAGATGAGCAGTTCTTC.